This T cell receptor (beta chain) came from a study of shared clonotypes between healthy human individuals. Libraries were prepared by immunoSEQ multiplex PCR; TCRdb keeps only in-frame clonotypes and omits some of them. Of about 750,000 clones listed, around 92% are singletons. CD8 cells regarded as naive lacked CD45RO, were positively chosen for CCR7, and omitted terminally differentiated effector memory CD45RA+ cells. V shed 1 base and J shed 8 bases, with 6 bases lying between them. The germline V gene has CDR1 SGHVS and CDR2 FNYEAQ. The CDR3 is made up of 12 amino acids. The TCR comes from a man under 40 in good health. Material: naive CD8+ T cells sorted from blood. The V and J genes are TRBV7-6 and TRBJ1-5, with unresolved D. This chain's CDR3 is CASSLGEEPQHF. The CDR3 DNA reads as TGTGCCAGCAGCTTAGGGGAGGAGCCCCAGCATTTT.